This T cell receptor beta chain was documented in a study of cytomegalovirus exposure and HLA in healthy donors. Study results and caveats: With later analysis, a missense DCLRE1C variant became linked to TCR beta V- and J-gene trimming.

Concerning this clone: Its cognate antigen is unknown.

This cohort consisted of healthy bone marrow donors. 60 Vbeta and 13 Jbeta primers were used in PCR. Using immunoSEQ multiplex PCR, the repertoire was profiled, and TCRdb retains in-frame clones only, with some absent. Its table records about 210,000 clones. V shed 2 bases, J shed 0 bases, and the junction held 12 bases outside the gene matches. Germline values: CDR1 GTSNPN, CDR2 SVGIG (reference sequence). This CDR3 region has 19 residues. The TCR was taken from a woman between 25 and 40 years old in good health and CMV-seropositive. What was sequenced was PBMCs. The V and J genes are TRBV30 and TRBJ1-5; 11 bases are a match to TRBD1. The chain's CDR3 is CAWSPPGTGGFFSNQPQHF. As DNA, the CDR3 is TGTGCCTGGAGTCCTCCCGGGACAGGGGGTTTCTTTAGCAATCAGCCCCAGCATTTT.